Ten or more counts support the clone carrying this TCR beta chain. Its antigen remains unidentified. This entry comes from a study of neurological immune-mediated disorders. Study observations and caveats: A possible signature appeared as one related-CDR3 cluster, in which phylogenetic grouping placed the repertoires of 18 of 34 multiple sclerosis patients.

This CDR3 is built from 13 residues. CDR1 is MGHDK and CDR2 is SYGVNS in the germline V gene. Trimming removed 8 bases at V and 0 bases at J, with 8 bases between. TCRdb fed the 5' RACE reads into MiXCR, producing one record per CDR3 protein. This repertoire shows under 35,000 distinct CDR3 sequences, 1.5% found once; its top ten account for around 9.2%. The clonotype comes from a woman in her 30s with multiple sclerosis. Sequencing was done on a sample of PBMCs. The chain carries TRBV25-1 and TRBJ1-5, with D uncertain. CDR3 DNA: TGTGCCAGCTCGCAGAATAGCAATCAGCCCCAGCATTTT. Translated: CASSQNSNQPQHF.